This TCR beta chain was retrieved from a study of blood T cells in healthy people across ages. Broader study findings: The long-lived group displayed more naive CD4+ cells, plus higher diversity, than the aged donors did. There was a strong correlation between TCR beta diversity and naive T cell percentage.

As regards this clonotype: What it recognizes is unknown.

A second PCR, run for 7 to 11 cycles, used a sample-barcoded 5' primer plus a J-beta primer mix. TCRdb called the 5' RACE reads again in MiXCR, with one record for every CDR3 protein. The table lists over 450,000 distinct CDR3 sequences, around 24% of them singletons. This CDR3 region has 16 residues. Germline trimming cut 1 base from V and 5 bases from J; bases unmatched to any gene: 7. Germline V lookup: CDR1 SGHDT, CDR2 YYEEEE. This sample was shared with a second study, whose subject was T cells of mothers and their children. As reported in that work: Thymic selection molds TCR recombination output in a comparable way in related and unrelated pairs.

The V call is TRBV5-6, the J call TRBJ1-1, with TRBD1 identical over 11 bases. Specimen: blood. The receptor was derived from a boy aged 5-17 years in good health. The CDR3 DNA reads TGTGCCAGCAGCTTGATCGGACAGGGGGCAAATACTGAAGCTTTCTTT. This encodes CASSLIGQGANTEAFF.